This entry features one T cell receptor beta chain sequence. This entry comes from a study of blood T cell repertoires in COVID-19. Study at large: Sources were T cells, B-cell-depleted T cells, or PBMCs; the material itself was cDNA or gDNA.

In the original processing: Using reference gene primer amplification, nucleated cell counts were estimated. This table comes from immunoSEQ multiplex PCR, and its TCRdb copy is limited to in-frame clones, with some not included. Clone size and V and J calls were adopted from that table, with D and trimming inferred from the DNA. This table holds 85,000 to 95,000 clones, around 88% found once. CDR1 MNHEY and CDR2 SMNVEV come from the germline V gene (reference sequence). The CDR3 is made up of 13 amino acids. Trimming left V 3 bases short and J 2 bases short, with 8 bases between. This receptor was identified in a human donor in a cohort sampled during active COVID-19. The sequencing input was peripheral blood. This sequence joins TRBV27 and TRBJ2-7; tentatively, D is TRBD2 (6 bases). The CDR3 protein is CASSLGLTYEQYF. In DNA form, the CDR3 reads TGTGCCAGCAGTTTGGGACTGACCTACGAGCAGTACTTC.